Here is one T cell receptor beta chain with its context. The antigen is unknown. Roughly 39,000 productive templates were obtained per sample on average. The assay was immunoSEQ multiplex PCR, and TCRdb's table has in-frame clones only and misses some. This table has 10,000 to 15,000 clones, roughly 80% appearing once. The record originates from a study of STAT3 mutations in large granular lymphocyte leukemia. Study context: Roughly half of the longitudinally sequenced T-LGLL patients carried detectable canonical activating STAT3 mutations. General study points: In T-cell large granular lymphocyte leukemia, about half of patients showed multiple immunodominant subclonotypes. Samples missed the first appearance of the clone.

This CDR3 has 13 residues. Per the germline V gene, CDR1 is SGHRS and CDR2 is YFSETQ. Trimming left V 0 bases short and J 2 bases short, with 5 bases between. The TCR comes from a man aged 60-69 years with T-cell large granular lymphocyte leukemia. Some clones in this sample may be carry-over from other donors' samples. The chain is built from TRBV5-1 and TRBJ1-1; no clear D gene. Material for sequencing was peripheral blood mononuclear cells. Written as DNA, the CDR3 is TGCGCCAGCAGCTTGGAAGTTAACACTGAAGCTTTCTTT. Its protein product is CASSLEVNTEAFF.